This TCR beta chain was sequenced in a study of T cell repertoires in cytomegalovirus infection. The wider study: Evidence of both CMV infection and a matching HLA type came from public TCR beta signatures.

This clonotype was seen a few times. Per germline, CDR1 LNHNV and CDR2 YYDKDF (reference sequence). Losses at the gene ends were 3 bases for V and 0 bases for J; bases not matched to a gene: 5. CDR3 length equals 16 residues. From the reads, TCRdb called clonotypes with MiXCR, one entry per CDR3 protein. The profile shows a few hundred thousand distinct CDR3 sequences, about 17% of them singletons. The receptor was isolated from a human donor in good health (CMV status not recorded). Some clones in this sample may be carry-over from other donors' samples. Sequencing input: PBMCs. The J gene is TRBJ2-1, the V gene TRBV15, with 7 nucleotides matching TRBD1. The CDR3 DNA follows: TGTGCCACCAGCAGTAAACAGGGGACCTCCTACAATGAGCAGTTCTTC. Amino acid sequence: CATSSKQGTSYNEQFF. The whole variable domain, filled in from reference TRBV15 and TRBJ2-1, reads DAMVIQNPRYQVTQFGKPVTLSCSQTLNHNVMYWYQQKSSQAPKLLFHYYDKDFNNEADTPDNFQSRRPNTSFCFLDIRSPGLGDTAMYLCATSSKQGTSYNEQFFGPGTRLTVL.